Given below is one T cell receptor beta chain in context. No antigen is known for it. These data belong to a study of human T cells and chemical hapten exposure. Overall study: The sensitizing agent was 2% DPC, placed on approximately 2 cm by approximately 2 cm of upper inner arm skin. Whole-study results and caveats: Patch test score tracked positively with PT1 expanded TCR counts.

Time point specified: patch test 1, 2 weeks after DPC sensitization. Treatment meaning: therapeutic diphenylcyclopropenone sensitization with weekly scalp DPC. Donors were 18 to 70-year-old alopecia patients suitable for DPC. Germline CDR1 is DFQATT and CDR2 is SNEGSKA (reference sequence). The germline V and J ends were trimmed by 5 bases and 0 bases, with 14 bases remaining between them. The CDR3 has 14 amino acids. Single cDNA molecules in the library carried unique molecular identifiers attached during preparation. TCRdb re-called the RACE reads with MiXCR, one entry per CDR3 protein. The table includes approximately 71,000 distinct CDR3 sequences, 9.8% detected once.

The sequence came from a middle-aged woman with alopecia areata. Some clones in this sample may be carry-over from other donors' samples. The rearrangement links TRBV20-1 to TRBJ2-7; possibly TRBD2 for D (5 bases). The sample here was whole blood, taken in connection with sensitization to the hapten diphenylcyclopropenone (DPC). DNA for the CDR3: TGCAGTGCTCCCCTCCCGGGAAGCTCCTACGAGCAGTACTTC. This sequence encodes CSAPLPGSSYEQYF.